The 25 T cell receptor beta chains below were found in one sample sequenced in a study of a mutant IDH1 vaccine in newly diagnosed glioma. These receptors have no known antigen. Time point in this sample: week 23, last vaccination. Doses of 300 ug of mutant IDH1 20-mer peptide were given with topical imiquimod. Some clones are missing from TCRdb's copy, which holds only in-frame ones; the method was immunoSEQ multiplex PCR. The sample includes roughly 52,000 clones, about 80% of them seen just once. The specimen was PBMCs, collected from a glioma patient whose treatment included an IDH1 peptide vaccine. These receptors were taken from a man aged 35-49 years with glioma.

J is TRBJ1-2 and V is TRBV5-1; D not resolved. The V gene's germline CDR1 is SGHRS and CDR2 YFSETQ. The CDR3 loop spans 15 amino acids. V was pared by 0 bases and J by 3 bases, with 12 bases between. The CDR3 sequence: CASSLGQSVDYGYTF. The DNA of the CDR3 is TGCGCCAGCAGCTTGGGTCAGTCTGTGGACTATGGCTACACCTTC.

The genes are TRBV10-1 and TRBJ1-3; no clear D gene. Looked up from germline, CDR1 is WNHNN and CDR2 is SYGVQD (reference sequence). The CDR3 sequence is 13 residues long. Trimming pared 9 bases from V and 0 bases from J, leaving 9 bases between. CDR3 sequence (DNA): TGCGCCAGTCGGGCCGGCTCTGGAAACACCATATATTTT. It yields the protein CASRAGSGNTIYF.

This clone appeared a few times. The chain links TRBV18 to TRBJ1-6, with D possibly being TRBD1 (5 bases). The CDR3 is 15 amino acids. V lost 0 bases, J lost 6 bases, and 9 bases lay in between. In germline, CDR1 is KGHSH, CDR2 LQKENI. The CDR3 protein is CASSPPPGTNSPLHF. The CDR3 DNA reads TGTGCCAGCTCACCACCGCCGGGGACTAATTCACCCCTCCACTTT.

CDR3 amino acids: CASSIGESSYNSPLHF. CDR3 sequence (DNA): TGTGCCAGTAGTATAGGGGAGAGCTCCTATAATTCACCCCTCCACTTT. The chain is built from TRBV19 and TRBJ1-6; D is uncertain. The V end was cut by 1 base, the J end by 0 bases, with 7 bases between. Germline lookup yields CDR1 LNHDA and CDR2 SQIVND (reference sequence). This CDR3 comprises 16 residues.

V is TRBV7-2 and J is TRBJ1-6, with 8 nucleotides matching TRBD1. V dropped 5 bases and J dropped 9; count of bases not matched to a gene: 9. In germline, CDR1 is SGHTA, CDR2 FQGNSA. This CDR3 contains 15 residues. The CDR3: CASSPQGAGRSPLHF. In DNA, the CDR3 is TGTGCCAGCAGCCCCCAGGGGGCAGGTCGTTCACCCCTCCACTTT.

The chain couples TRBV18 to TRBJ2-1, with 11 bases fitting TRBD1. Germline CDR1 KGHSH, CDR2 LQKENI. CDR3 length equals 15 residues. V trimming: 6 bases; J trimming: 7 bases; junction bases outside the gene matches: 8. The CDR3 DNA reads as TGTGCCAGCTCGCCGCCCGGGACAGGGGGAAATGAGCAGTTCTTC. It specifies CASSPPGTGGNEQFF.

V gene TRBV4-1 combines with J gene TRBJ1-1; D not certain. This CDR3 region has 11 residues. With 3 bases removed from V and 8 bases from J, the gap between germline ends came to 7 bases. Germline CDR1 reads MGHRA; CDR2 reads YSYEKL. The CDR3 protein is CASSQGWEAFF. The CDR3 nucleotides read TGCGCCAGCAGCCAGGGCTGGGAAGCTTTCTTT.

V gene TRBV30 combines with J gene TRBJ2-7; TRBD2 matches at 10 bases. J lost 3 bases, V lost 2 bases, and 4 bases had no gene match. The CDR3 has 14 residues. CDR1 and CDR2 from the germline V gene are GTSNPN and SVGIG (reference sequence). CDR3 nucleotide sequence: TGTGCCTGGAGTAGAGCGGGGGGGAACTACGAGCAGTACTTC. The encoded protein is CAWSRAGGNYEQYF.

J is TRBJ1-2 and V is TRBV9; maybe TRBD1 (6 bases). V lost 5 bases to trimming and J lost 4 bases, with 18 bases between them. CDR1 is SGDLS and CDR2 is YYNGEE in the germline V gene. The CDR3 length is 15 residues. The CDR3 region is CASSGLGTSGYGYTF. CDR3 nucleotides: TGTGCCAGCAGTGGTCTGGGGACATCGGGCTATGGCTACACCTTC.

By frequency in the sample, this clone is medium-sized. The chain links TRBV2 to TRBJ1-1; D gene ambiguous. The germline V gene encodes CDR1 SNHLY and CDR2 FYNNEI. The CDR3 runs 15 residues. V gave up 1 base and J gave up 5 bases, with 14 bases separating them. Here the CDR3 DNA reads TGTGCCAGCAGTGAAGGTCTGGGTGGATGGACTGAAGCTTTCTTT. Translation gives CASSEGLGGWTEAFF.

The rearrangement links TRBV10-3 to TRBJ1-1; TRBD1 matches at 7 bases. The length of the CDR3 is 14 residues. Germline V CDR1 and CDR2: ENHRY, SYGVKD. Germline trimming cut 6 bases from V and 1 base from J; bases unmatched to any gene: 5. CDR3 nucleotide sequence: TGTGCCATCAGCTCGACAGGGCAGAACACTGAAGCTTTCTTT. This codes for CAISSTGQNTEAFF.

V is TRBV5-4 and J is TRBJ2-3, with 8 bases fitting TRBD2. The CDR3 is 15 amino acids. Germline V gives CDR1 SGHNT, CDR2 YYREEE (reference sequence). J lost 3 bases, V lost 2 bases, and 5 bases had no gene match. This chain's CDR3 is CASSLGLAGTDTQYF. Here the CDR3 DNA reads TGTGCCAGCAGCTTAGGACTAGCAGGGACAGATACGCAGTATTTT.

CDR3: CASTQRGGETQYF. The CDR3 DNA reads as TGTGCCAGCACTCAACGGGGGGGAGAGACCCAGTACTTC. The chain combines TRBV25-1 with TRBJ2-5, with 8 bases matching TRBD2. The junction had 5 bases not matched to a gene; V was cut back by 7 bases and J by 4 bases. The germline V gene has CDR1 MGHDK and CDR2 SYGVNS. The CDR3 is 13 amino acids.

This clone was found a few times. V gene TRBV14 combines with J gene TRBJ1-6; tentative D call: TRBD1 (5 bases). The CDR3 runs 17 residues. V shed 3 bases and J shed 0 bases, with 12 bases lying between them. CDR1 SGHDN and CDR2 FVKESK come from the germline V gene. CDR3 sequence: CASSHTGGGSYNSPLHF. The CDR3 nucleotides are TGTGCCAGCAGCCACACGGGGGGAGGCTCCTATAATTCACCCCTCCACTTT.

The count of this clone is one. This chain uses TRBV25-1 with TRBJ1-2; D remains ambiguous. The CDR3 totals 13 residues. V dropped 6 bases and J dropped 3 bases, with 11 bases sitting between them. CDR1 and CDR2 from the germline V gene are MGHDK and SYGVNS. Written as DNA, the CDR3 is TGTGCCAGCAGCGTTCGAAGGGACTATGGCTACACCTTC. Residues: CASSVRRDYGYTF.

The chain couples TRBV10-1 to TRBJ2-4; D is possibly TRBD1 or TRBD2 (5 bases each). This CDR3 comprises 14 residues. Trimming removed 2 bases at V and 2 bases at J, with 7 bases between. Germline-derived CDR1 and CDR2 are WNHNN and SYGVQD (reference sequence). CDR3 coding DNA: TGCGCCAGCAGTGAGGGGGGAACCAAAAACATTCAGTACTTC. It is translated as CASSEGGTKNIQYF.

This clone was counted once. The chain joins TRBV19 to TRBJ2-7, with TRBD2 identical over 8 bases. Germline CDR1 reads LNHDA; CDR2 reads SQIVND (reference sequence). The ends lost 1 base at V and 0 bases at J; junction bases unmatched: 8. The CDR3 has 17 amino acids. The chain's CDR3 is CASSIAYSSGYSYEQYF. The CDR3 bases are TGTGCCAGTAGTATAGCCTATTCTAGCGGGTACTCCTACGAGCAGTACTTC.

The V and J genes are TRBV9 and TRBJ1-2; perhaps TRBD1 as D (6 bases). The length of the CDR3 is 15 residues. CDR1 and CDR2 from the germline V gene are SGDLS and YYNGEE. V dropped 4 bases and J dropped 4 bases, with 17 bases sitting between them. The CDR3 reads CASSPKGGLGYGYTF. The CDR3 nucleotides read TGTGCCAGCAGCCCGAAGGGGGGGCTTGGCTATGGCTACACCTTC.

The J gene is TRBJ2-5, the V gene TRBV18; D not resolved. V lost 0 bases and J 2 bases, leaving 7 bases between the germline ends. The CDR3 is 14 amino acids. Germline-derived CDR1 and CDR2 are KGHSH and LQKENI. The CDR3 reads CASSPPGMQETQYF. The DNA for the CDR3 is TGTGCCAGCTCACCACCGGGAATGCAAGAGACCCAGTACTTC.

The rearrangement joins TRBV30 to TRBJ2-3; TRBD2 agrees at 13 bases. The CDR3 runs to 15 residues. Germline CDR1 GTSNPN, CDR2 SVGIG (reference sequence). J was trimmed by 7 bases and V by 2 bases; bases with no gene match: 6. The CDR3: CAWSRGTSGKHTQYF. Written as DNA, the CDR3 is TGTGCCTGGAGTAGAGGGACTAGCGGGAAACATACGCAGTATTTT. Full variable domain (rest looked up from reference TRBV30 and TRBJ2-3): SQTIHQWPATLVQPVGSPLSLECTVEGTSNPNLYWYRQAAGRGLQLLFYSVGIGQISSEVPQNLSASRPQDRQFILSSKKLLLSDSGFYLCAWSRGTSGKHTQYFGPGTRLTVL.

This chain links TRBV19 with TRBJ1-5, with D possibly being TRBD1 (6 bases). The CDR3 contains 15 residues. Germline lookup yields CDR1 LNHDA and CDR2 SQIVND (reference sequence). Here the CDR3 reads CGSSRDTKTNQPQHF. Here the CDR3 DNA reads TGTGGTTCCTCTCGGGACACAAAAACTAATCAGCCCCAGCATTTT.

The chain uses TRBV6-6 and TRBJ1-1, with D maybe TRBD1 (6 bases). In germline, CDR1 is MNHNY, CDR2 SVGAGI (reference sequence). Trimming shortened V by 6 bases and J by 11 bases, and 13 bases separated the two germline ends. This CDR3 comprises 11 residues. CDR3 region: CASRQGSMAFF. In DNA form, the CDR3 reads TGTGCCAGCAGACAGGGCTCAATGGCTTTCTTT.

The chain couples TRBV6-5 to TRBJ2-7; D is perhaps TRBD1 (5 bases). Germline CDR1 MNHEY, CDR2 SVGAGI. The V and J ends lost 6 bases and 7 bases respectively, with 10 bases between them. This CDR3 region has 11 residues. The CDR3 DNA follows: TGTGCCAGCAGCACTCCAGGGGAGCAGTACTTC. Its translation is CASSTPGEQYF.

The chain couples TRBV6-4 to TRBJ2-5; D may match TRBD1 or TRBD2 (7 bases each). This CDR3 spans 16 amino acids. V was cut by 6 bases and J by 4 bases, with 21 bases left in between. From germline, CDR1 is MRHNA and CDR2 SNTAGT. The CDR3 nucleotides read TGTGCCAGCAGCCCCACCCCAGGGGGGGGGCTAGAGACCCAGTACTTC. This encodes CASSPTPGGGLETQYF.

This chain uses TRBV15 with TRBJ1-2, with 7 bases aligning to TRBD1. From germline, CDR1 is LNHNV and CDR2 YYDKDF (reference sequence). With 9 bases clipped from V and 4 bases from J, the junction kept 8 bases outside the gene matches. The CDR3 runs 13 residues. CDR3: CATSLRGTYGYTF. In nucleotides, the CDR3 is TGTGCCACATCACTCAGGGGGACCTATGGCTACACCTTC.